This T cell receptor (beta chain) originates from a study of T cell repertoires in cytomegalovirus infection. Across the whole study: Use of recently identified HLA-C-restricted and well-studied HLA-B-restricted CMV epitopes was part of the study. Evidence of both CMV infection and a matching HLA type came from public TCR beta signatures.

Study-wide results and caveats: Summed public TCR beta family frequency identified CMV carriers bearing the relevant HLA. HLA-C-restricted CMV-specific TCR beta clonotypes were dominant in the ex vivo response.

A remark on this clonotype: Its target is not known.

J was trimmed by 7 bases and V by 8 bases; bases with no gene match: 10. Germline V lookup: CDR1 MNHEY, CDR2 SMNVEV (reference sequence). The CDR3 runs to 14 residues. Each CDR3 protein gets one entry after TCRdb re-called the reads with MiXCR. Of around 710,000 distinct CDR3 sequences in the sample, almost 30% are singletons; the top ten hold around 12%. The clonotype originates from a human donor in good health (CMV status not recorded). Some clones in this sample may be carry-over from other donors' samples. Sequenced material: cultured CD8+ T cells from PBMCs, taken from culture after CMV antigen stimulation. The genes are TRBV27 and TRBJ2-1, with TRBD2 matching 8 bases. CDR3 amino acids: CASSRGGDYNEQFF. The DNA of the CDR3 is TGTGCCAGCTCCCGGGGGGGCGATTATAATGAGCAGTTCTTC.